This T cell receptor (beta chain) was recorded in a study of T cell responses to AZD1222 COVID-19 vaccine. Note on this clone: Its antigen is unknown.

The method was immunoSEQ multiplex PCR; TCRdb's version includes in-frame clones alone and lacks a portion of them. The top ten clones hold 1% to 1.5% of a sample with 150,000 to 200,000 clones, 92% of them seen once. Findings and caveats of the study: Females outnumbered males among donors, who were mostly white British; clonal diversity was possibly underestimated.

This receptor was identified in an adult who received the AZD1222 COVID-19 vaccine. This specimen was peripheral blood, taken 28 days after the second AZD1222 dose.

CDR3: CASSPSGGIETQYF. CDR3 in DNA: TGTGCCAGCAGCCCTAGCGGGGGTATCGAGACCCAGTACTTC. The chain combines TRBV3-1 (or the pseudogene TRBV3-2) with TRBJ2-5; 10 positions match TRBD2. CDR1 is LGHDT, CDR2 YNNKEL, per germline (reference sequence). This CDR3 has 14 residues. J was trimmed by 5 bases and V by 4 bases; bases with no gene match: 4.